One sample yielded the 13 T cell receptor beta chains listed below, sequenced in a study of cytomegalovirus exposure and HLA in healthy donors. The assay was immunoSEQ multiplex PCR, and TCRdb's table has in-frame clones only and misses some. This sample has 90,000 to 110,000 clones, with roughly nine tenths found just once. Material: PBMCs. These receptors all come from a woman aged 18-30 years in good health and CMV-seropositive.

The rearrangement uses TRBV2 and TRBJ1-6; unclear D gene. The CDR3 runs to 16 residues. Trimming stripped 7 bases from V and 0 bases from J, with 13 bases between. The germline gives CDR1 SNHLY, CDR2 FYNNEI. This CDR3 is CASKRRENSYNSPLHF. The DNA of the CDR3 is TGTGCCAGCAAGCGCCGGGAGAACTCCTATAATTCACCCCTCCACTTT.

The chain couples TRBV27 to TRBJ2-5; TRBD2 is a possible D gene (6 bases). Trimming cost V 1 base and J 2 bases, with 11 bases left between them. Germline lookup yields CDR1 MNHEY and CDR2 SMNVEV (reference sequence). CDR3 length equals 15 residues. The CDR3 bases are TGTGCCAGCAGTTTATTTTGGGGGGTTCAAGAGACCCAGTACTTC. Amino acids: CASSLFWGVQETQYF.

V usage is TRBV5-5 and J usage is TRBJ2-7; D is uncertain. This CDR3 region has 15 residues. V was trimmed by 0 bases and J by 2 bases, leaving 12 bases between them. Germline V gene sequence: CDR1 SGHKS, CDR2 YYEKEE (reference sequence). CDR3 in DNA: TGTGCCAGCAGCTTGGATAGTTGGGCAGCCTACGAGCAGTACTTC. This sequence encodes CASSLDSWAAYEQYF.

V and J are TRBV28 and TRBJ2-5; 7 bases match TRBD1. J was trimmed by 4 bases and V by 11 bases; bases with no gene match: 13. The CDR3 is made up of 14 amino acids. Per germline, CDR1 MDHEN and CDR2 SYDVKM. The DNA of the CDR3 is TGTGCCGTCTGCCCACAGACAGGGAGAGAGACCCAGTACTTC. It encodes CAVCPQTGRETQYF.

The table lists this clone with a count of one. The chain uses TRBV4-1 and TRBJ2-2; D is uncertain. Per germline, CDR1 MGHRA and CDR2 YSYEKL. The CDR3 is made up of 15 amino acids. Trimming removed 0 bases from V and 6 bases from J, with 11 bases in between. CDR3 loop: CASSQDRGPAGELFF. The CDR3 bases are TGCGCCAGCAGCCAAGATCGCGGTCCCGCCGGGGAGCTGTTTTTT.

V usage is TRBV6-1 and J usage is TRBJ1-5; no firm D call. Germline assignment: CDR1 MNHNS and CDR2 SASEGT. V was shortened by 4 bases and J by 0 bases, with 10 bases between the two germline ends. CDR3 length equals 15 residues. CDR3 nucleotides: TGTGCCAGCAGTGCGACACCATATAGCAATCAGCCCCAGCATTTT. Protein: CASSATPYSNQPQHF.

V gene TRBV28 combines with J gene TRBJ2-7, with D perhaps matching TRBD2 (6 bases). The CDR3 is 14 residues long. Germline V lookup: CDR1 MDHEN, CDR2 SYDVKM. The V end was cut by 3 bases, the J end by 4 bases, with 13 bases between. In DNA form, the CDR3 reads TGTGCCAGCAGTTTGGGGGGTGGGACTTACGAGCAGTACTTC. Translated, it gives CASSLGGGTYEQYF.

DNA of the CDR3: TGTGCCAGCAGTGAGAGGCCAACCGGCTCGGGGGAGCTGTTTTTT. Its protein product is CASSERPTGSGELFF. This chain links TRBV6-1 with TRBJ2-2; D gene ambiguous. Looked up from germline, CDR1 is MNHNS and CDR2 is SASEGT. The ends were cut back, 3 bases at V and 8 bases at J, with 16 bases in the middle. The CDR3 contains 15 residues.

A note on this clone: Sequence at one end of the junction differs from germline and may be a read error. The chain carries TRBV7-7 and TRBJ2-5; 7 nucleotides agree with TRBD2. The germline CDR1 and CDR2 sequences are SSHAT and FNYEAQ (reference sequence). This CDR3 region has 16 residues. CDR3 protein: CASSPGRGSTVETQYF. CDR3 bases: TGTGCTAGCAGCCCAGGGAGGGGCTCCACCGTGGAGACCCAGTACTTC.

This clone was counted a few times. J is TRBJ2-7 and V is TRBV11-2, with D perhaps TRBD2 (6 bases). V gave up 1 base and J gave up 6 bases, with 13 bases separating them. The V gene's germline CDR1 is SGHAT and CDR2 FQNNGV. The CDR3 spans 14 residues. For the CDR3, the DNA is TGTGCCAGCAGCTTAGGAGGACGGGGGACCGAGCAGTACTTC. Amino acids: CASSLGGRGTEQYF.

The chain couples TRBV28 to TRBJ1-2, with TRBD1 matching over 7 bases. Trimming at V came to 5 bases and at J to 4 bases, leaving 7 bases not matched to a gene. Per germline, CDR1 MDHEN and CDR2 SYDVKM. CDR3 length equals 14 residues. The CDR3 spells CASSLRQGFYGYTF. CDR3 nucleotide sequence: TGTGCCAGCAGTCTAAGACAGGGCTTCTATGGCTACACCTTC.

This clone was observed a handful of times. This chain joins TRBV2 and TRBJ1-6; D remains unclear. CDR1 is SNHLY and CDR2 is FYNNEI in the germline V gene. CDR3 length equals 14 residues. V shed 8 bases and J shed 0 bases, with 8 bases lying between them. For the CDR3, the DNA is TGTGCCAGCGTGAAGAGCTCCTATAATTCACCCCTCCACTTT. This codes for CASVKSSYNSPLHF.

The chain recombines TRBV10-1 with TRBJ2-5; D possibly corresponds to TRBD2 (6 bases). Deletions cut 0 bases from V and 5 bases from J, with 7 bases between. Germline CDR1 is WNHNN and CDR2 is SYGVQD (reference sequence). The CDR3 has 13 residues. Here the CDR3 reads CASSESGRETQYF. The CDR3 DNA reads TGCGCCAGCAGTGAGTCAGGGAGGGAGACCCAGTACTTC.